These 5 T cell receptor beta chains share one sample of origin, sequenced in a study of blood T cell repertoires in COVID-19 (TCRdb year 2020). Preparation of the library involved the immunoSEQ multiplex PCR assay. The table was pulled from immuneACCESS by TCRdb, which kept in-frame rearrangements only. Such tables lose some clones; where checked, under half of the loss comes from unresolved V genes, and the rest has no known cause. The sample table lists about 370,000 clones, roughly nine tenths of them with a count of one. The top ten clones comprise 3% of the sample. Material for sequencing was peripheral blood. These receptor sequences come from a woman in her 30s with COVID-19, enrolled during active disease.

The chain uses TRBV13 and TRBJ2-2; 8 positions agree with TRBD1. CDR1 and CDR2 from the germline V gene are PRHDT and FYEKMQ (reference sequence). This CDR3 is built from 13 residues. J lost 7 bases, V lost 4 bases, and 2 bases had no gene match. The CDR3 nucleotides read TGTGCCAGCAGCTATGGACAGGGCGGGGAGCTGTTTTTT. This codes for CASSYGQGGELFF.

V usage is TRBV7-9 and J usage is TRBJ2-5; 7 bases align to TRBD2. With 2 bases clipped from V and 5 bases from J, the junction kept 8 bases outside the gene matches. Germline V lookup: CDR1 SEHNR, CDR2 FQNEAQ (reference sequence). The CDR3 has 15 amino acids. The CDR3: CASSLQSGIGETQYF. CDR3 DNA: TGTGCCAGCAGCTTACAAAGCGGGATCGGGGAGACCCAGTACTTC.

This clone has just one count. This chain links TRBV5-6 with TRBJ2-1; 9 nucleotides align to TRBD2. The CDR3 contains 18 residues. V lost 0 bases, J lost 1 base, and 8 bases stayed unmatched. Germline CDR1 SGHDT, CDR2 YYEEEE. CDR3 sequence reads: CASSLVRLAGLSYNEQFF. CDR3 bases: TGTGCCAGCAGCTTGGTCCGGCTAGCGGGACTTTCCTACAATGAGCAGTTCTTC.

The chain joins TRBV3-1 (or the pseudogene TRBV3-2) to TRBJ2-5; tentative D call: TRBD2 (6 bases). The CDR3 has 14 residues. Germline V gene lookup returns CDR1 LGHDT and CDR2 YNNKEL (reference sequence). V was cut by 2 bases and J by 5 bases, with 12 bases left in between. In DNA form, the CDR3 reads TGTGCCAGCAGCCAAACCGGGACTTTTGAGACCCAGTACTTC. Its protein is CASSQTGTFETQYF.

The CDR3 reads CASSQEGLADTQYF. Here the CDR3 DNA reads TGTGCCAGCAGCCAAGAGGGACTAGCAGATACGCAGTATTTT. V is TRBV4-2 and J is TRBJ2-3; 8 bases match TRBD2. This CDR3 contains 14 residues. Germline trimming cut 0 bases from V and 4 bases from J; bases unmatched to any gene: 0. From germline, CDR1 is LGHNA and CDR2 YNFKEQ.